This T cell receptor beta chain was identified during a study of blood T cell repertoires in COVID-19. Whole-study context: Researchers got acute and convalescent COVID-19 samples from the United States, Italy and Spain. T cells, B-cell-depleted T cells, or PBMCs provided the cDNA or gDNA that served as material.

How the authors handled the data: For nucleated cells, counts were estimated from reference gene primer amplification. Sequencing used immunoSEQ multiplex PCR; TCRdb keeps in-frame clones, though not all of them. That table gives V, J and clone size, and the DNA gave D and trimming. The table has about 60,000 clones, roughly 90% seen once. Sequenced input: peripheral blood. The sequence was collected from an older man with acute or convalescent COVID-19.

The CDR3, as DNA: TGCGCCAGCAGCCTCCGGGACAGGGAAGGTGAAAAACTGTTTTTT. As protein: CASSLRDREGEKLFF. The V and J genes are TRBV4-1 and TRBJ1-4; 9 bases line up with TRBD1. The CDR3 extends over 15 amino acids. Germline values: CDR1 MGHRA, CDR2 YSYEKL. J gave up 7 bases and V 4 bases, and 7 bases lay outside the gene matches.